This TCR beta chain was profiled in a study of beta chain features in type 1 diabetes. Study as a whole: The patients were much like the healthy donors in age, gender and cell yields.

General study points: Cells with high TCR expression could be over-represented when cDNA is sequenced.

Per germline, CDR1 ENHRY and CDR2 SYGVKD. The CDR3 loop spans 13 amino acids. V dropped 4 bases and J dropped 5 bases, with 8 bases sitting between them. cDNA synthesis used the whole RNA isolate, giving expressed TCRB sequences. The read count averaged approximately 3.5 million across naive, central memory and regulatory T cell samples. Clones were sequenced by immunoSEQ multiplex PCR, and TCRdb holds only the in-frame ones, with some missing. The sample carries 250,000 to 350,000 clones, 14% recorded once. This clone was counted many times. Its target is not known. The sequencing sample was made of central memory CD4+ T cells from blood. V is TRBV10-3 and J is TRBJ1-4; perhaps TRBD1 as D (5 bases). The clonotype comes from a man under 40 in good health. The CDR3 loop reads CAISVRGNEKLFF. For the CDR3, the DNA is TGTGCCATCAGTGTAAGGGGAAATGAAAAACTGTTTTTT.